The 23 T cell receptor beta chains listed next were all sequenced from one sample in a study of blood T cells in healthy people across ages (dated by TCRdb to the mid-2010s). The method was 5' RACE. Instrument used: Illumina HiSeq 2500. A second PCR of about 7 to 12 cycles was performed with a sample-barcoded 5' primer and a J-beta primer mix. Starting from the raw public reads, TCRdb applied fastp trimming at Q25, assembled clones with MiXCR and retained in-frame beta chains. Here each entry gathers all rows of one CDR3 protein and keeps the most common genes and DNA. This sample comprises roughly 1 million distinct CDR3 sequences, about 25% of them detected only once. Of the sample, approximately 0.71% is held by the ten largest clones. These data were also reused for a study on T cells of mothers and their children.

Sequences were obtained from blood. Every receptor here comes from a girl aged 2 to 10 in good health.

This clonotype has only a few counts. J is TRBJ2-5 and V is TRBV7-9, with unresolved D. CDR1 is SEHNR, CDR2 FQNEAQ, per germline (reference sequence). V was trimmed by 6 bases and J by 11 bases, leaving 13 bases between them. This CDR3 is built from 11 residues. CDR3 sequence (DNA): TGTGCCAGCAGTTTGGTTGAGGAGCAGTACTTC. Amino acid sequence: CASSLVEEQYF. Looking up the rest from reference TRBV7-9 and TRBJ2-5 gives the full variable domain: DTGVSQNPRHKITKRGQNVTFRCDPISEHNRLYWYRQTLGQGPEFLTYFQNEAQLEKSRLLSDRFSAERPKGSFSTLEIQRTEQGDSAMYLCASSLVEEQYFGPGTRLLVL.

The chain uses TRBV27 and TRBJ2-2; unclear D gene. Germline assignment: CDR1 MNHEY and CDR2 SMNVEV (reference sequence). V was pared by 7 bases and J by 4 bases, with 7 bases between. CDR3 length: 12 residues. The CDR3 DNA follows: TGTGCCAGCATTCCTCCCACCGGGGAGCTGTTTTTT. Translating it yields CASIPPTGELFF.

The chain is built from TRBV6-1 and TRBJ1-2; tentatively, D is TRBD1 (6 bases). CDR1 is MNHNS, CDR2 SASEGT, per germline. Trimming left V 5 bases short and J 8 bases short, with 12 bases between. This CDR3 is built from 12 residues. CDR3 nucleotide sequence: TGTGCCAGCAGTCCCGGGACAAGGGGCTACACCTTC. Amino acid sequence: CASSPGTRGYTF.

A few counts support this clonotype. This chain uses TRBV7-9 with TRBJ2-2, with D possibly TRBD1 on 6 matching bases. CDR1 is SEHNR and CDR2 is FQNEAQ in the germline V gene (reference sequence). This CDR3 comprises 18 residues. Trimming removed 0 bases at V and 2 bases at J, with 16 bases between. The chain's CDR3 is CASSLATSSGVNTGELFF. CDR3 nucleotide sequence: TGTGCCAGCAGCTTAGCTACCTCGTCAGGGGTAAACACCGGGGAGCTGTTTTTT. The full variable domain, completed using reference TRBV7-9 and TRBJ2-2, is DTGVSQNPRHKITKRGQNVTFRCDPISEHNRLYWYRQTLGQGPEFLTYFQNEAQLEKSRLLSDRFSAERPKGSFSTLEIQRTEQGDSAMYLCASSLATSSGVNTGELFFGEGSRLTVL.

Only a few counts were recorded for this clonotype. The CDR3 spells CSVGQGDSPLHF. The CDR3 region has the DNA TGCAGCGTGGGACAGGGGGATTCACCCCTCCACTTT. The rearrangement links TRBV29-1 to TRBJ1-6, with 11 bases aligning to TRBD1. Germline V CDR1 and CDR2: SQVTM, ANQGSEA. The CDR3 runs 12 residues. Germline trimming cut 6 bases from V and 8 bases from J; bases unmatched to any gene: 0.

The CDR3 DNA reads as TGTGCCAGCAGCCCTACCGACAGGGGGAATCCCAATGAGCAGTTCTTC. This translates into CASSPTDRGNPNEQFF. The rearrangement uses TRBV5-6 and TRBJ2-1; 9 bases are a match to TRBD1. V lost 4 bases to trimming and J lost 6 bases; unmatched junction nucleotides: 11. Germline V gene lookup returns CDR1 SGHDT and CDR2 YYEEEE. The length of the CDR3 is 16 residues.

This sequence joins TRBV6-5 and TRBJ2-7, with TRBD1 matching over 9 bases. Germline V gene sequence: CDR1 MNHEY, CDR2 SVGAGI. V dropped 6 bases and J dropped 2; count of bases not matched to a gene: 8. The CDR3 is 15 residues long. The CDR3 region is CASRSPGQGTYEQYF. The CDR3, as DNA: TGTGCCAGCAGAAGCCCGGGACAGGGAACCTACGAGCAGTACTTC.

This clonotype occurred many times. The chain recombines TRBV11-1 with TRBJ2-5; 9 nucleotides align to TRBD1. The junction had 3 bases not matched to a gene; V was cut back by 5 bases and J by 5 bases. The CDR3 totals 13 residues. CDR1 is SGHAT and CDR2 is FQDESV in the germline V gene (reference sequence). CDR3 sequence: CASSQGQGETQYF. CDR3 nucleotides: TGTGCCAGCAGCCAGGGACAGGGTGAGACCCAGTACTTC.

The chain is built from TRBV5-4 and TRBJ1-1; D perhaps matches TRBD1 (5 bases). V dropped 4 bases and J dropped 3 bases, with 19 bases sitting between them. This CDR3 comprises 16 residues. In germline, CDR1 is SGHNT, CDR2 YYREEE (reference sequence). For the CDR3, the DNA is TGTGCCAGCAGCACTGGGGTGGGGCTGGACGACACTGAAGCTTTCTTT. It yields the protein CASSTGVGLDDTEAFF.

J is TRBJ2-7 and V is TRBV20-1, with TRBD2 as a possible D gene (6 bases). V lost 5 bases to trimming and J lost 0 bases, with 17 bases between them. Per germline, CDR1 DFQATT and CDR2 SNEGSKA (reference sequence). The CDR3 runs to 15 residues. Here the CDR3 reads CSALGGGSSSYEQYF. CDR3 sequence (DNA): TGCAGTGCTCTCGGGGGAGGTAGCAGCTCCTACGAGCAGTACTTC.

As to this clonotype: The junction departs from germline at one end; a sequencing error may be responsible. The chain has TRBV29-1 and TRBJ2-5; 11 nucleotides match TRBD2. CDR1 and CDR2 from the germline V gene are SQVTM and ANQGSEA. The CDR3 length is 14 residues. The CDR3 nucleotides read TGCAGCGTGGAAGGGACTAGCGGAGAAGAGACCCAGTACTTC. It specifies CSVEGTSGEETQYF.

In its sample, this clonotype was seen a few times. The rearrangement links TRBV5-5 to TRBJ2-1, with 7 bases aligning to TRBD1. The DNA end favors TRBJ2-7, so the J call may be wrong. The CDR3 contains 16 residues. CDR1 is SGHKS and CDR2 is YYEKEE in the germline V gene (reference sequence). The CDR3 coding sequence is TGTGCCAGCAGCTTGGTTTTTTTCGGACAGGACTACGAGCAGTACTTC. It specifies CASSLVFFGQDYEQYF.

The V and J genes are TRBV29-1 and TRBJ1-1, with D possibly TRBD1 on 6 matching bases. CDR3 size: 14 residues. Germline V CDR1 and CDR2: SQVTM, ANQGSEA. V lost 5 bases to trimming and J lost 1 base, with 14 bases between them. CDR3 amino acids: CSVWGGHGNTEAFF. The CDR3 DNA is TGCAGCGTTTGGGGGGGCCATGGGAACACTGAAGCTTTCTTT.

This clonotype appeared a few times. This sequence joins TRBV29-1 and TRBJ2-5; TRBD1 matches at 9 bases. The CDR3 totals 13 residues. Per the germline V gene, CDR1 is SQVTM and CDR2 is ANQGSEA. V lost 4 bases to trimming and J lost 3 bases; unmatched junction nucleotides: 3. The CDR3 sequence: CSVGGTGKETQYF. The CDR3 DNA is TGCAGCGTTGGTGGGACAGGGAAAGAGACCCAGTACTTC.

This sequence joins TRBV27 and TRBJ2-5; D is undetermined. The last part of the DNA fits TRBJ2-7 better; the J call may be wrong. The CDR3 spans 13 residues. Germline lookup yields CDR1 MNHEY and CDR2 SMNVEV (reference sequence). The CDR3: CASSYRIYYEQYF. DNA for the CDR3: TGTGCCAGCAGTTATCGTATTTACTACGAGCAGTACTTC.

This clonotype has more than one count but fewer than ten. This chain uses TRBV11-2 with TRBJ2-5; TRBD1 matches 8 bases. Matching the DNA end better, TRBJ2-1 makes the J call doubtful. Germline V gives CDR1 SGHAT, CDR2 FQNNGV. CDR3 length: 14 amino acids. The chain's CDR3 is CASSPPYRQGYQFF. The CDR3, as DNA: TGTGCCAGCAGCCCCCCCTATCGACAGGGGTATCAGTTCTTC.

As to this clonotype: This may be a read error: a much more frequent sequence differs by one nucleotide. The gene calls are TRBV11-2 and TRBJ2-7; TRBD2 aligns across 8 bases. CDR3 length: 14 residues. The V gene's germline CDR1 is SGHAT and CDR2 FQNNGV. Unmatched junction bases numbered 8, after V lost 5 bases and J lost 5 bases. In DNA form, the CDR3 reads TGTGCCAGCAGCCGGGAGGCGGGGGGCCACGAGCAGTACTTC. Its protein product is CASSREAGGHEQYF.

This clonotype was recorded only once. This chain uses TRBV4-1 with TRBJ2-5; D gene ambiguous. The end of the DNA is better explained by TRBJ2-1, so the J call may be wrong. Per the germline V gene, CDR1 is MGHRA and CDR2 is YSYEKL. The CDR3 length is 13 residues. CDR3 sequence (DNA): TGCGCCAGCAGCCGCTTGACGGTGGGGGAGCAGTTCTTC. Its protein product is CASSRLTVGEQFF.

This chain joins TRBV7-9 and TRBJ1-1; D gene uncertain. Trimming took off 5 bases at V and 3 bases at J, with 13 bases between the two ends. Germline V lookup: CDR1 SEHNR, CDR2 FQNEAQ (reference sequence). The CDR3 consists of 14 residues. The CDR3 nucleotides read TGTGCCAGCAGCGTCGCGTTAAGGGACACTGAAGCTTTCTTT. It encodes CASSVALRDTEAFF.

This clonotype was detected only a few times. This rearrangement joins TRBV6-5 to TRBJ2-1, with 10 bases lining up with TRBD2. The CDR3 extends over 17 amino acids. Germline-derived CDR1 and CDR2 are MNHEY and SVGAGI. Losses at the gene ends were 0 bases for V and 2 bases for J; bases not matched to a gene: 4. In nucleotides, the CDR3 is TGTGCCAGCAGTTACTCGGCGGGACTAGCGACCTACAATGAGCAGTTCTTC. This codes for CASSYSAGLATYNEQFF.

This clonotype was counted a few times. Germline is not matched at one junction end, which may reflect a read error. J is TRBJ2-3 and V is TRBV24-1; perhaps TRBD2 as D (5 bases). This CDR3 is 15 amino acids long. Germline CDR1 and CDR2: KGHDR and SFDVKD. CDR3 amino acids: CATSALAEGTDTQYF. In DNA form, the CDR3 reads TGTGCCACCAGTGCTTTGGCAGAGGGTACAGATACGCAGTATTTT.

The chain links TRBV29-1 to TRBJ2-1, with D tentatively TRBD1 (6 bases). V lost 0 bases to trimming and J lost 9 bases, with 12 bases between them. Looked up from germline, CDR1 is SQVTM and CDR2 is ANQGSEA. This CDR3 region has 13 residues. The CDR3 coding sequence is TGCAGCGTTGAAGATACCCAGGGGTCTGAGCAGTTCTTC. Amino acid sequence: CSVEDTQGSEQFF.

This clonotype was detected a few times. The J gene is TRBJ2-7, the V gene TRBV9, with D unclear. The CDR3 consists of 13 residues. The germline V gene has CDR1 SGDLS and CDR2 YYNGEE. Trimming stripped 3 bases from V and 4 bases from J, with 11 bases between. The CDR3 DNA sequence: TGTGCCAGCAGCGCCCTGGTTGGGTACGAGCAGTACTTC. Amino acid sequence: CASSALVGYEQYF.